Listed below are T cell receptor beta chains from one sample, sequenced in a study of shared clonotypes between healthy human individuals. TCRdb keeps only in-frame clones here, not all; method: immunoSEQ multiplex PCR. The sample gives under 1,100,000 clones, more than 65% of which show up once; roughly 1.5% is in the top ten. Sequenced: memory CD4+ T cells sorted from blood. The source of these receptors is a man in his late teens or twenties in good health. Both conserved end residues are part of each CDR3. Clone size appears in some rows only: once, few, many, or a class for an expanded clone.

cdr3_length,v_call,j_call,clone_size,cdr3_aa
14,TRBV7-8,TRBJ2-7,.,CASSLGPNSYEQYF
14,TRBV6-1,TRBJ2-4,.,CASTEGDRAGIQYF
15,TRBV30,TRBJ1-1,few,CAWSDNRVRNTEAFF
15,TRBV27,TRBJ2-5,.,CASSSLRGSQETQYF
17,TRBV6-4,TRBJ1-1,once,CASSDSDCWGRDTEAFF
13,TRBV27,TRBJ1-4,.,CASSRQGNEKLFF
15,TRBV15,TRBJ2-1,.,CATSRGQGALAEQFF
15,TRBV10-2,TRBJ1-4,few,CASSESGRTNEKLFF
14,TRBV7-9,TRBJ2-1,few,CASAGFSPYNEQFF
16,TRBV5-5,TRBJ2-6,.,CASSPGHFSGANVLTF
13,TRBV9,TRBJ2-7,.,CASSVDGLYEQYF
14,TRBV7-2,TRBJ2-7,.,CASTPGMLSYEQYF
15,TRBV4-1,TRBJ1-2,many,CASSQTGQGEGGYTF
14,TRBV9,TRBJ1-3,.,CASSVQGSGNTIYF
13,TRBV5-4,TRBJ1-2,.,CASSLDRGYGYTF
15,TRBV2,TRBJ2-1,.,CASNRNRASYNEQFF
15,TRBV18,TRBJ2-5,.,CASSPPSGGLSTQYF
15,TRBV19,TRBJ1-3,.,CASSMEGAAGNTIYF
15,TRBV6-1,TRBJ2-7,.,CASSPDGAEPYEQYF
12,TRBV30,TRBJ2-7,.,CAWNREDYEQYF
17,TRBV30,TRBJ1-1,.,CAWSVFRAGAVNTEAFF
14,TRBV4-3,TRBJ2-2,few,CASSQDQGAGELFF
15,TRBV6-1,TRBJ2-5,.,CASSEGTAAQETQYF
14,TRBV7-9,TRBJ2-7,.,CASSSPGLMREQYF
14,TRBV5-1,TRBJ2-5,.,CASSVQGAQETQYF
15,TRBV5-1,TRBJ1-1,few,CASSSQGAGGTEAFF
13,TRBV9,TRBJ2-5,.,CASSLGVQETQYF
15,TRBV6-1,TRBJ2-7,few,CASSARTGGVYEQYF
19,TRBV9,TRBJ2-3,few,CASSVAAKQGTVGTDTQYF
15,TRBV4-3,TRBJ2-1,.,CASSLTSAKNNEQFF
16,TRBV19,TRBJ2-6,few,CASETSLGSGANVLTF
11,TRBV20-1,TRBJ2-7,.,CSASGVDEQYF
15,TRBV9,TRBJ2-6,.,CASSVAGSGANVLTF
17,TRBV4-1,TRBJ2-6,.,CASSQEAGISGANVLTF
15,TRBV6-1,TRBJ1-5,many,CASMGGMGSNQPQHF
13,TRBV7-2,TRBJ1-6,.,CASSFYSNSPLHF
14,TRBV6-5,TRBJ2-7,.,CASRGRFTSYEQYF
13,TRBV7-2,TRBJ2-1,.,CASSSSHGGEQFF
12,TRBV18,TRBJ2-7,.,CASSIKGYEQYF
15,TRBV11-2,TRBJ1-5,.,CASSLSPISNQPQHF
14,TRBV30,TRBJ1-4,.,CAWRANRANEKLFF
15,TRBV28,TRBJ2-3,.,CASSLPPDITDTQYF
14,TRBV5-1,TRBJ1-2,.,CASSQGTATYGYTF
14,TRBV7-2,TRBJ2-7,.,CASSWGASKYEQYF
13,TRBV6-6,TRBJ1-6,.,CASSPGRDSPLHF
15,TRBV15,TRBJ2-1,.,CATSRGGLSYNEQFF
15,TRBV9,TRBJ2-2,.,CASSISSSRAGELFF